This TCR beta chain was sequenced for a study of shared clonotypes between healthy human individuals. Study-level points and caveats: Naive subsets generally exceeded memory subsets in estimated richness.

Per sorted-subset replicate PCR, input was roughly 200 ng DNA, representing roughly 28,000 T cell genomes. In the original analysis: Owing to the provision of junction-only sequences devoid of quality scores by immunoSEQ, filtering differed. Libraries were prepared by immunoSEQ multiplex PCR; TCRdb keeps only in-frame clonotypes and omits some of them. The D gene and trimming were derived from the DNA, and the V and J assignments and clone size from that table. The sample lists about 2.1 million clones; just under 95% were seen once. Details on this clone: Its antigen is as yet unknown.

CDR3 length equals 16 residues. Per the germline V gene, CDR1 is MDHEN and CDR2 is SYDVKM. V was pared by 5 bases and J by 3 bases, with 8 bases of the junction left unmatched. CD8 cells classed as naive were CD45RO-negative and positively selected for CCR7, excluding terminally differentiated effector memory CD45RA+ cells. The J gene is TRBJ2-7, the V gene TRBV28; 12 bases fit TRBD2. The sequence was obtained from a man aged 18 to 29 in good health. Some clones in this sample may be carry-over from other donors' samples. Sample: naive CD8+ T cells from PBMCs. This chain's CDR3 is CASSTRTSGTDYEQYF. CDR3 DNA sequence: TGTGCCAGCAGTACCCGGACTAGCGGGACAGACTACGAGCAGTACTTC.